The T cell receptor beta chain under discussion was sequenced for a study of T cell changes during pregnancy in multiple sclerosis. The CDR3 totals 15 residues. The germline CDR1 and CDR2 sequences are SGHAT and FQNNGV. Germline trimming cut 5 bases from V and 6 bases from J; bases unmatched to any gene: 4. Sequencing was performed with immunoSEQ multiplex PCR; in TCRdb, only in-frame clones are kept and a portion is missing. The sample includes tens of thousands of clones, 85% to 95% of them seen just once. This clonotype was obtained from a female donor in good health, enrolled as a control in a pregnancy study. The specimen comprised peripheral blood, sampled in the third trimester of pregnancy. The rearrangement joins TRBV11-2 to TRBJ1-6; 10 bases map to TRBD1. The CDR3 reads CASSRGQGINSPLHF. Written as DNA, the CDR3 is TGTGCCAGCAGCCGGGGACAGGGGATTAATTCACCCCTCCACTTT.